This paragraph reports one T cell receptor beta chain. This sample also contains other DNA sequences that code for the same CDR3. Within Nashville, Tennessee resided all donors, each a Caucasian adult. These data come from a study of shared clonotypes between healthy human individuals. This CDR3 spans 14 amino acids. CDR1 is SGHTA, CDR2 FQGNSA, per germline. Trimming took off 1 base at V and 4 bases at J, with 11 bases between the two ends. The protocol was immunoSEQ multiplex PCR, while the TCRdb copy is restricted to in-frame clones and leaves out a portion. This sample has roughly 500,000 clones, with roughly 78% found just once.

The chain has TRBV7-2 and TRBJ2-7; D is possibly TRBD2 (5 bases). Sequenced input: PBMCs. This TCR was recovered from a woman aged 40 to 50 in good health. Some clones in this sample may be carry-over from other donors' samples. Here the CDR3 reads CASSLGGRGYEQYF. The CDR3 DNA reads TGTGCCAGCAGCTTAGGAGGGCGAGGTTACGAGCAGTACTTC.